These 22 T cell receptor beta chains share one sample of origin, sequenced in a study of post-analysis software for immune sequencing data. Carried by the TCR beta cDNA libraries were unique molecular identifiers. TCRdb recomputed calls from the PCR reads with MiXCR, one row per CDR3 protein. In the table there are around 400,000 distinct CDR3 sequences, roughly 30% of which are singletons. Findings and limits, study-wide: A few TRBV segments (TRBV5-6, TRBV5-1 and TRBV20-1 among them) occurred more frequently in patients than in controls.

Their specific antigens are unknown. The sequenced material came from blood. The receptors derive from a girl under 18 with multiple sclerosis.

This clonotype was picked up a small number of times. This sequence joins TRBV19 and TRBJ1-2; D possibly corresponds to TRBD1 (5 bases). Germline V lookup: CDR1 LNHDA, CDR2 SQIVND (reference sequence). V shed 3 bases and J shed 8 bases, with 10 bases lying between them. This CDR3 comprises 12 residues. The CDR3: CASSMGPSGYTF. The CDR3 DNA reads TGTGCCAGTAGTATGGGGCCGTCGGGCTACACCTTC.

There are a few counts of this clonotype. The chain joins TRBV20-1 to TRBJ1-6, with TRBD1 as a possible D gene (5 bases). The CDR3 is made up of 15 amino acids. In germline, CDR1 is DFQATT, CDR2 SNEGSKA (reference sequence). V shed 3 bases and J shed 3 bases, with 12 bases lying between them. DNA of the CDR3: TGCAGTGCTAGGACAGACCCCCGCTATAATTCACCCCTCCACTTT. This sequence encodes CSARTDPRYNSPLHF.

This clonotype was counted a few times. The V and J genes are TRBV20-1 and TRBJ1-2, with a tentative D call TRBD1 (6 bases). V lost 3 bases, J lost 5 bases, and 16 bases lay in between. Germline CDR1 and CDR2: DFQATT and SNEGSKA (reference sequence). The CDR3 has 14 amino acids. DNA of the CDR3: TGCAGTGCTAGGGAGACAGGCCCCTCTTATGGCTACACCTTC. It encodes CSARETGPSYGYTF.

The genes are TRBV14 and TRBJ2-1, with unresolved D. Germline CDR1 is SGHDN and CDR2 is FVKESK. Trimming took off 8 bases at V and 4 bases at J, with 6 bases between the two ends. CDR3 length equals 11 residues. CDR3 protein: CASAAYNEQFF. CDR3 nucleotides: TGTGCCAGCGCTGCTTACAATGAGCAGTTCTTC.

V usage is TRBV20-1 and J usage is TRBJ2-1, with D perhaps TRBD2 (7 bases). The V end lost 2 bases, the J end lost 2 bases, and 16 bases lay between the germline ends. In germline, CDR1 is DFQATT, CDR2 SNEGSKA (reference sequence). CDR3 length equals 16 residues. Here the CDR3 DNA reads TGCAGTGCTAGATGGGGGGGGCCTTTTACCTACAATGAGCAGTTCTTC. Its translation is CSARWGGPFTYNEQFF.

This chain uses TRBV29-1 with TRBJ2-5, with 10 bases fitting TRBD2. V lost 3 bases to trimming and J lost 1 base; unmatched junction nucleotides: 8. This CDR3 spans 16 amino acids. The V gene's germline CDR1 is SQVTM and CDR2 ANQGSEA. The DNA for the CDR3 is TGCAGCGTTGACGGCAAGCGGGGGGGCCCCCAAGAGACCCAGTACTTC. Translated: CSVDGKRGGPQETQYF.

This clonotype was detected only a few times. The V gene is TRBV7-9, the J gene TRBJ2-5; the D is unclear. CDR1 and CDR2 from the germline V gene are SEHNR and FQNEAQ (reference sequence). Trimming removed 1 base at V and 4 bases at J, with 13 bases between. The CDR3 is 15 residues long. Here the CDR3 reads CASSLVMVRRETQYF. The CDR3 coding sequence is TGTGCCAGCAGCTTAGTAATGGTCCGGCGAGAGACCCAGTACTTC.

There are a few counts of this clonotype. The chain employs TRBV7-9 and TRBJ2-5, with D possibly being TRBD1 (5 bases). The end of the DNA fits TRBJ2-7 better, so the J call may be wrong. The CDR3 totals 13 residues. Germline V CDR1 and CDR2: SEHNR, FQNEAQ (reference sequence). Written as DNA, the CDR3 is TGTGCCAGCAGCTTTCAGGGTTCCCTCGAGCAGTACTTC. It codes for CASSFQGSLEQYF.

V and J are TRBV27 and TRBJ2-1; 9 nucleotides agree with TRBD1. V lost 6 bases and J lost 9; bases outside the gene matches: 12. The CDR3 runs to 15 residues. Germline CDR1 is MNHEY and CDR2 is SMNVEV (reference sequence). CDR3 DNA sequence: TGTGCCAGCAGGACCGGGACAGGGAGATCGGGTGAGCAGTTCTTC. It specifies CASRTGTGRSGEQFF.

This clonotype was observed a handful of times. The gene calls are TRBV4-2 and TRBJ1-2; 7 bases align to TRBD1. The CDR3 covers 13 residues. Germline CDR1 is LGHNA and CDR2 is YNFKEQ. V gave up 5 bases and J gave up 4 bases; unmatched junction bases: 4. The chain's CDR3 is CASSITGAYGYTF. DNA of the CDR3: TGTGCCAGCAGCATCACAGGGGCCTATGGCTACACCTTC.

The CDR3 nucleotides read TGCGCCAGCAGCTTAGAGGTAACCACTGAAGCTTTCTTT. Translating it yields CASSLEVTTEAFF. This chain links TRBV5-1 with TRBJ1-1; D gene uncertain. The germline gives CDR1 SGHRS, CDR2 YFSETQ. The CDR3 is 13 amino acids. Trimming left V 2 bases short and J 4 bases short, with 9 bases between. Drawing the rest from reference TRBV5-1 and TRBJ1-1, the complete variable domain is KAGVTQTPRYLIKTRGQQVTLSCSPISGHRSVSWYQQTPGQGLQFLFEYFSETQRNKGNFPGRFSGRQFSNSRSEMNVSTLELGDSALYLCASSLEVTTEAFFGQGTRLTVV.

The chain recombines TRBV9 with TRBJ2-3; D remains unclear. This CDR3 spans 14 amino acids. V was cut by 3 bases and J by 5 bases, with 13 bases left in between. Looked up from germline, CDR1 is SGDLS and CDR2 is YYNGEE. CDR3 sequence: CASSGPLRGDTQYF. The CDR3 coding sequence is TGTGCCAGCAGCGGACCCTTAAGAGGAGATACGCAGTATTTT. The full variable domain, with the rest looked up from reference TRBV9 and TRBJ2-3, is DSGVTQTPKHLITATGQRVTLRCSPRSGDLSVYWYQQSLDQGLQFLIQYYNGEERAKGNILERFSAQQFPDLHSELNLSSLELGDSALYFCASSGPLRGDTQYFGPGTRLTVL.

This clonotype was picked up a small number of times. The chain links TRBV6-5 to TRBJ2-7; 10 bases align to TRBD1. The end of the DNA is better explained by TRBJ2-5, so the J call may be wrong. Germline CDR1 is MNHEY and CDR2 is SVGAGI. The CDR3 consists of 15 residues. Here the CDR3 reads CASSSPDRGHETQYF. CDR3 DNA sequence: TGTGCCAGCAGTTCACCCGACAGGGGGCACGAGACCCAGTACTTC.

Only a few counts were recorded for this clonotype. J is TRBJ2-3 and V is TRBV9; D remains ambiguous. V gave up 4 bases and J gave up 2 bases, with 8 bases separating them. Germline loops: CDR1 SGDLS, CDR2 YYNGEE. The CDR3 has 13 amino acids. CDR3 region: CASSRSPTDTQYF. CDR3 DNA sequence: TGTGCCAGCAGCCGGTCCCCCACAGATACGCAGTATTTT.

On this clonotype: At one end the junction does not follow the germline gene, possibly because of a read error. The rearrangement uses TRBV10-3 and TRBJ2-5; TRBD1 matches at 9 bases. The CDR3 covers 16 residues. Germline V lookup: CDR1 ENHRY, CDR2 SYGVKD. The CDR3 DNA follows: TGTGCCATCAGTGAGGGAGCAGGACAGGGGCAAGGGACCCAGTACTTC. Protein product: CAISEGAGQGQGTQYF.

This clonotype was counted a few times. The chain couples TRBV5-6 to TRBJ1-1, with a possible D match to TRBD1 (5 bases). The germline V and J ends were trimmed by 4 bases and 0 bases, with 16 bases remaining between them. CDR3 size: 16 residues. In germline, CDR1 is SGHDT, CDR2 YYEEEE. The CDR3 loop is CASSQRWGGMNTEAFF. In DNA, the CDR3 is TGTGCCAGCAGCCAGCGGTGGGGGGGTATGAACACTGAAGCTTTCTTT.

This clonotype was observed a few times. The V and J genes are TRBV11-2 and TRBJ2-1; 8 nucleotides agree with TRBD2. Germline-derived CDR1 and CDR2 are SGHAT and FQNNGV. With 6 bases clipped from V and 9 bases from J, the junction kept 13 bases outside the gene matches. This CDR3 has 15 residues. CDR3 nucleotide sequence: TGTGCCAGCAGGTCCCCGGGACTAGTCATAAGTGAGCAGTTCTTC. This encodes CASRSPGLVISEQFF.

This clonotype was seen a handful of times. V and J are TRBV5-1 and TRBJ2-5; possibly TRBD1 for D (5 bases). The CDR3 sequence is 14 residues long. The V end was cut by 0 bases, the J end by 3 bases, with 9 bases between. Germline CDR1 is SGHRS and CDR2 is YFSETQ. This CDR3 is CASSLGREKETQYF. As DNA, the CDR3 is TGCGCCAGCAGCTTGGGCAGGGAAAAAGAGACCCAGTACTTC.

The chain carries TRBV12-3 or TRBV12-4 and TRBJ2-3, with a tentative D call TRBD2 (5 bases). The CDR3 is 18 residues long. Trimming stripped 5 bases from V and 2 bases from J, with 23 bases between. This CDR3 reads CASSLGLRVVTPTDTQYF. The DNA for the CDR3 is TGTGCCAGCAGTCTCGGACTGCGGGTGGTAACACCCACAGATACGCAGTATTTT.

Comment on this clonotype: One end of the junction fails to match germline, which may point to a read error. The V call is TRBV7-2, the J call TRBJ1-5; 7 positions match TRBD1. CDR1 SGHTA and CDR2 FQGNSA come from the germline V gene. The CDR3 extends over 14 amino acids. CDR3 nucleotides: TGTGCCAGCAGCTCACAGGGGACCCTACAGCCCCCGCATTTT. It is translated as CASSSQGTLQPPHF.

This clonotype occurred once. The V and J genes are TRBV5-1 and TRBJ2-2; D gene unclear. This CDR3 spans 14 amino acids. Trimming left V 3 bases short and J 5 bases short, with 11 bases between. Germline lookup yields CDR1 SGHRS and CDR2 YFSETQ. For the CDR3, the DNA is TGCGCCAGCAGCTGGAAACCTACAACCGGGGAGCTGTTTTTT. This sequence encodes CASSWKPTTGELFF.

This chain links TRBV5-1 with TRBJ2-2, with D tentatively TRBD1 or TRBD2 (5 bases each). Trimming took off 2 bases at V and 0 bases at J, with 8 bases between the two ends. Germline lookup yields CDR1 SGHRS and CDR2 YFSETQ. The CDR3 is made up of 15 amino acids. The CDR3 DNA reads TGCGCCAGCAGCTTTAGGGACCCGAACACCGGGGAGCTGTTTTTT. Translation gives CASSFRDPNTGELFF.